These T cell receptor beta chains were read from a single sample in a study of CD8 T cells in ankylosing spondylitis. In TCRdb, the 5' RACE reads were re-called with MiXCR into one record per CDR3 protein. The top ten clones hold approximately 15% of a sample with about 330,000 distinct CDR3 sequences, 6.5% to 10% of them seen once. Sample: blood, either unsorted or a sorted T cell fraction (not recorded which). Source of these receptors: a male donor with ankylosing spondylitis. CDR3s include the opening cysteine and the closing phenylalanine or tryptophan. The order of the fields is D gene, clone size, V gene, J gene, CDR3 length, CDR3 DNA, CDR3 protein. D genes are given only for firm matches. Clone size is shown for a subset of rows, as once, few, many or a class of expanded clone.

>TRBD2|many|TRBV6-4|TRBJ2-1|18
TGTGCCAGCAGTGACGTGACTAGCGGGCTAAGCTCCTACAATGAGCAGTTCTTC
CASSDVTSGLSSYNEQFF
>NA|NA|TRBV10-3|TRBJ2-5|13
TGTGCCATCAGTGGAGGGTCGGGGGAGACCCAGTACTTC
CAISGGSGETQYF
>NA|NA|TRBV19|TRBJ2-3|12
TGTGCCAGTGGCTGGACAGCAGATACGCAGTATTTT
CASGWTADTQYF
>NA|few|TRBV29-1|TRBJ1-1|13
TGCAGCGTTGTCGGGGTTCGGGACACTGAAGCTTTCTTT
CSVVGVRDTEAFF
>NA|NA|TRBV18|TRBJ1-1|14
TGTGCCAGCTCCCCCGGCCCCGGAGTTGGTGAAGCTTTCTTT
CASSPGPGVGEAFF
>NA|NA|TRBV10-3|TRBJ1-1|13
TGTGCCGCGGAGGGACAACGGAACACTGAAGCTTTCTTT
CAAEGQRNTEAFF
>TRBD2|many|TRBV20-1|TRBJ2-7|14
TGCAGTGGGCTAGCGGGAGACTCCTCCTACGAGCAGTACTTC
CSGLAGDSSYEQYF
>NA|few|TRBV18|TRBJ2-5|15
TGTGCCAGCTCAACCTCCATCGGACAGCAAGAGACCCAGTACTTC
CASSTSIGQQETQYF
>NA|few|TRBV7-3|TRBJ2-1|13
TGTGCCAGCAGCCTCTCTAAGGGGTATGAGCAGTTCTTC
CASSLSKGYEQFF
>TRBD2|few|TRBV4-3|TRBJ2-7|16
TGCGCCAGCAGCCAAGGTTCTAGCGGGCGTTCGATGGAGCAGTACTTC
CASSQGSSGRSMEQYF
>NA|few|TRBV20-1|TRBJ2-1|16
TGCAGTGCTAGAGATTTGGAGGGATACTCCTACAATGAGCAGTTCTTC
CSARDLEGYSYNEQFF
>TRBD2|few|TRBV7-3|TRBJ2-3|17
TGTGCCAGCAGCTTAACGGGGACTAGTCCCCTCACAGATACGCAGTATTTT
CASSLTGTSPLTDTQYF
>NA|NA|TRBV10-1|TRBJ2-3|15
TGCGCCAGCAGTGGAAAAGGAGATAGCACAGATACGCAGTATTTT
CASSGKGDSTDTQYF
>TRBD1|NA|TRBV29-1|TRBJ2-1|14
TGCAGCGTAGGGGACAGGGGATTTTACAATGAGCAGTTCTTC
CSVGDRGFYNEQFF
>TRBD1|few|TRBV29-1|TRBJ2-3|14
TGCAGCGCCGAGGACAGGGCACTCACAGATACGCAGTATTTT
CSAEDRALTDTQYF
>NA|few|TRBV20-1|TRBJ2-3|16
TGCAGTGCTCAAAATACGTGGACCCTTGCCTCAGATACGCAGTATTTT
CSAQNTWTLASDTQYF
>NA|many|TRBV7-7|TRBJ2-1|15
TGTGCTAGCAGCGGCTCCCCGCTCCCGTACAATGAGCAGTTCTTC
CASSGSPLPYNEQFF
>NA|few|TRBV10-3|TRBJ2-4|15
TGTGCCATCAGTGAAATAAAGGGGCGGGAAAACATTCAGTACTTC
CAISEIKGRENIQYF
>NA|many|TRBV6-2/TRBV6-3|TRBJ2-7|13
TGTGCCAGCAGTTACTCGGCGGGATACGAGCAGTACTTC
CASSYSAGYEQYF
>TRBD2|many|TRBV12-3/TRBV12-4|TRBJ2-1|15
TGTGCCAGCAGTATCGGACTAGCGGGAGTTCGGGAGCAGTTCTTC
CASSIGLAGVREQFF
>NA|few|TRBV7-3|TRBJ2-2|16
TGTGCCAGCAGCTTAACGTTCAGCACGAACACCGGGGAGCTGTTTTTT
CASSLTFSTNTGELFF
>NA|few|TRBV5-1|TRBJ2-3|14
TGCGCCAGCAGCTTGGACACCAACACAGATACGCAGTATTTT
CASSLDTNTDTQYF
>TRBD1|NA|TRBV7-6|TRBJ1-1|13
TGTGCCAGCAGCGCCAGGGGGCACACTGAAGCTTTCTTT
CASSARGHTEAFF
>NA|NA|TRBV29-1|TRBJ2-1|15
TGCAGCGTTGACCCTAGCGACAGCTCCTACAATGAGCAGTTCTTC
CSVDPSDSSYNEQFF
>TRBD1|NA|TRBV29-1|TRBJ2-1|14
TGCAGCGTTGTTAGGGACAGGGGGCGGAATGAGCAGTTCTTC
CSVVRDRGRNEQFF
>NA|NA|TRBV7-8|TRBJ2-7|17
TGTGCCAGCAGCTCGGACGCGGGGCAGGTCGCTCGATACGAGCAGTACTTC
CASSSDAGQVARYEQYF
>NA|many|TRBV7-9|TRBJ1-1|13
TGTGCCAGCAGCCCGGTGGCTCACACTGAAGCTTTCTTT
CASSPVAHTEAFF
>NA|NA|TRBV3-1|TRBJ1-3|13
TGTGCCAGCAGCTTATTCTCTGGAAACACCATATATTTT
CASSLFSGNTIYF
>NA|few|TRBV27|TRBJ2-5|15
TGTGCCAGCAGTCCCCGGAACCCATCCGGTGAGACCCAGTACTTC
CASSPRNPSGETQYF
>TRBD2|NA|TRBV19|TRBJ2-5|16
TGTGCCAGTAGTCTCGGACTAGCGGGAACCCAAGAGACCCAGTACTTC
CASSLGLAGTQETQYF
>TRBD2|NA|TRBV12-3/TRBV12-4|TRBJ2-3|16
TGTGCCAGCAGTAAGCTTAGCGGGACTTCTGCAGATACGCAGTATTTT
CASSKLSGTSADTQYF
>NA|NA|TRBV10-3|TRBJ1-2|16
TGTGCCATTTCGGGGGCGCAAGGCCAAAAGGATCCGGGCTACACCTTC
CAISGAQGQKDPGYTF
>NA|many|TRBV29-1|TRBJ2-1|13
TGCAGCGCGGCCGGGGGATCCTACAATGAGCAGTTCTTC
CSAAGGSYNEQFF
>TRBD1|NA|TRBV12-3/TRBV12-4|TRBJ1-4|15
TGTGCCAGCAGTTTATGGGGGACAGGGAATGAAAAACTGTTTTTT
CASSLWGTGNEKLFF
>NA|many|TRBV5-1|TRBJ2-2|17
TGCGCCAGCAGCACTACGGGGCCGGTCACTTACACCGGGGAGCTGTTTTTT
CASSTTGPVTYTGELFF
>TRBD1|few|TRBV12-3/TRBV12-4|TRBJ1-3|16
TGTGCCAGCAGTTCGTCCCGACAGGGGGCCGGACACACCATATATTTT
CASSSSRQGAGHTIYF
>TRBD2|NA|TRBV29-1|TRBJ2-7|14
TGCAGCGCCACAAGCGGGGGGACCTCCCACGAGCAGTACTTC
CSATSGGTSHEQYF
>NA|few|TRBV4-2|TRBJ1-4|17
TGTGCCAGCAGCCAAGGGGTCGGCAGGGCGACCATGGAAAAACTGTTTTTT
CASSQGVGRATMEKLFF
>NA|many|TRBV29-1|TRBJ2-2|14
TGCAGCGTTAATACAGGAGCGAACACCGGGGAGCTGTTTTTT
CSVNTGANTGELFF
>NA|few|TRBV5-1|TRBJ2-7|15
TGCGCCAGCAGCTTGGAAGGATCCCTAGCCTACGAGCAGTACTTC
CASSLEGSLAYEQYF
>TRBD2|NA|TRBV5-1|TRBJ2-1|16
TGCGCCAGCAGCTCCGACCGACTAGCGGGAGGCAATGAGCAGTTCTTC
CASSSDRLAGGNEQFF
>TRBD2|NA|TRBV7-9|TRBJ2-1|15
TGTGCCAGCAGCAACCCGGGACTAGCGGGAGATGAGCAGTTCTTC
CASSNPGLAGDEQFF
>NA|many|TRBV29-1|TRBJ1-4|11
TGCAGCGGGTCCCTGAACGAAAAACTGTTTTTT
CSGSLNEKLFF
>NA|few|TRBV27|TRBJ2-7|14
TGTGCCAGCAGTTTATCGCCCCCCCGGGGCGAGCAGTACTTC
CASSLSPPRGEQYF
>NA|NA|TRBV5-1|TRBJ2-1|13
TGCGCCAGCAGACTGACTGACTACAATGAGCAGTTCTTC
CASRLTDYNEQFF
>NA|NA|TRBV29-1|TRBJ2-5|14
TGCAGCGTTGGAGGCATGGGGGCCCAAGAGACCCAGTACTTC
CSVGGMGAQETQYF
>NA|many|TRBV7-9|TRBJ2-1|15
TGTGCCAGCAGCTTAGAACAGGGCCTCTACAATGAGCAGTTCTTC
CASSLEQGLYNEQFF
>NA|few|TRBV5-1|TRBJ2-1|14
TGCGCCAGCGGAAAGGGGAGGTTGGGGAATGAGCAGTTCTTC
CASGKGRLGNEQFF
>NA|many|TRBV7-2|TRBJ1-1|13
TGTGCCAGCAGCTTAAGGCTGAACACTGAAGCTTTCTTT
CASSLRLNTEAFF
>NA|many|TRBV7-8|TRBJ2-1|14
TGTGCCAGCAGCTTAGATGACTCCTACAATGAGCAGTTCTTC
CASSLDDSYNEQFF
>NA|many|TRBV12-3/TRBV12-4|TRBJ1-6|16
TGTGCCAGCAGTTTTACGAGGAACCCCTATAATTCACCCCTCCACTTT
CASSFTRNPYNSPLHF